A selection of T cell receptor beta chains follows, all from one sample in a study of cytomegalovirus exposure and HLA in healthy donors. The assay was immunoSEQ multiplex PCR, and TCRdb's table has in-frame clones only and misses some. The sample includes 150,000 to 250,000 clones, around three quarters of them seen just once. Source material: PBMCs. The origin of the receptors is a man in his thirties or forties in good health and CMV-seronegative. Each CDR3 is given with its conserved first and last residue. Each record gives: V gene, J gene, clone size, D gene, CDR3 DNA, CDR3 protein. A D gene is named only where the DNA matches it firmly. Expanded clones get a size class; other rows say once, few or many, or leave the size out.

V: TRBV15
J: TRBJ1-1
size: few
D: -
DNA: TGTGCCACCAGCAGAGGGAGGGGTAAGGGGAACACTGAAGCTTTCTTT
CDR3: CATSRGRGKGNTEAFF

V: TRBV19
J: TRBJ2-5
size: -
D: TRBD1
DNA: TGTGCCAGTAGTATGGACAGGGGAGAGACCCAGTACTTC
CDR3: CASSMDRGETQYF

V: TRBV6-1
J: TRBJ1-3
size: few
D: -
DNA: TGTGCCAGCAGTGAATCTCGGGTGAGTGGAAACACCATATATTTT
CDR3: CASSESRVSGNTIYF

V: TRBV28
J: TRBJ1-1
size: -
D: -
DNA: TGTGCCAGCAGTCTAGGGGGTCAGGGCACTGAAGCTTTCTTT
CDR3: CASSLGGQGTEAFF

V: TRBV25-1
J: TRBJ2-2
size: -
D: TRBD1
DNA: TGTGCCAGCAGTGATCTGGGCCGCGAGGGGGCAAGCGGGGAGCTGTTTTTT
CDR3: CASSDLGREGASGELFF

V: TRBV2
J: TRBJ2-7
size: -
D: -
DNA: TGTGCCAGCAGTGAAGTCAGGGACTACGAGCAGTACTTC
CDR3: CASSEVRDYEQYF

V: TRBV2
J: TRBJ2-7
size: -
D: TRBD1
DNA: TGTGCCAGAGGACAGGTAAACTACGAGCAGTACTTC
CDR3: CARGQVNYEQYF

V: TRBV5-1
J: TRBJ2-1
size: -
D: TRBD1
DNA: TGCGCCAGCAGCTGGGGGGACAGGGTAGGGAATGAGCAGTTCTTC
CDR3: CASSWGDRVGNEQFF

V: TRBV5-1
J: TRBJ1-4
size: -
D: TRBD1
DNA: TGCGCCAGCAGCTTGGGACAGGGGGCGAGAAAACTGTTTTTT
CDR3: CASSLGQGARKLFF

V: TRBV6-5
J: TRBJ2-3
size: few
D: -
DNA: TGTGCCACCATATCCGGGCCGAGAGGGGATACGCAGTATTTT
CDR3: CATISGPRGDTQYF

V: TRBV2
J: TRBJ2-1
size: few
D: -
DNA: TGTGCCAGCAGCCGTACTAGAACGGAGCAGTTCTTC
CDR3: CASSRTRTEQFF

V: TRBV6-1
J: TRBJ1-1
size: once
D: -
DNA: TGTGCCAGCAGCTTCGTTCGGGTTCTAGGCACTGAAGCTTTCTTT
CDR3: CASSFVRVLGTEAFF

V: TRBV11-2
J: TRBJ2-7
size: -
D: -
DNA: TGTGCCAGCAGCTTAGCATCTATGTTATCCTACGAGCAGTACTTC
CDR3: CASSLASMLSYEQYF

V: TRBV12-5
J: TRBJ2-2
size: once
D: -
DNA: TGTGCTAGTGGTTTGACATACAGGGCCGGGGAGCTGTTTTTT
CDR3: CASGLTYRAGELFF

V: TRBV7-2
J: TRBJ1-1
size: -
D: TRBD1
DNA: TGTGCCAGCAGCTCATCGGGCCAGGGGGCCACAGCTTTCTTT
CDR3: CASSSSGQGATAFF

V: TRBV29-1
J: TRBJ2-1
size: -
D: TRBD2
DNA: TGCAGCGGCACGCGGCTAGCGGGATTAAATGAGCAGTTCTTC
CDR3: CSGTRLAGLNEQFF

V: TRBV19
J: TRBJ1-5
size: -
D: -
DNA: TGTGCCAGTAGTTCCCCGCCGGGAGCAAATAGCAATCAGCCCCAGCATTTT
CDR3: CASSSPPGANSNQPQHF